Sequencing of this T cell receptor (beta chain) was carried out in a study of tumor and adjacent non-tumor tissue in lung cancer. Study as a whole: Histology: about twelve adenocarcinoma, 2 squamous cell carcinoma, 1 small cell lung cancer.

The CDR3 length is 14 residues. CDR1 is SGHAT and CDR2 is FQNNGV in the germline V gene. A modified ARM-PCR protocol with three rounds of nested PCR amplified TCRbeta. TCRdb processed the multiplex PCR reads anew with MiXCR; each CDR3 protein has one entry. Here the sample spans approximately 150,000 distinct CDR3 sequences, roughly 66% being singletons. No cell sorting was done before RNA was extracted from the tissue. As for this clonotype: An end of the junction does not agree with germline; a read error may underlie this.

This clonotype was sampled from a man between 60 and 70 years old with small cell lung cancer. The specimen was lung tumor tissue. The chain employs TRBV11-2 and TRBJ2-1; TRBD1 aligns across 9 bases. The CDR3 coding sequence is TGCGCCAGCAGCTACCGGGACAGGGAGAATGAGCAGTTCTTC. The encoded protein is CASSYRDRENEQFF.